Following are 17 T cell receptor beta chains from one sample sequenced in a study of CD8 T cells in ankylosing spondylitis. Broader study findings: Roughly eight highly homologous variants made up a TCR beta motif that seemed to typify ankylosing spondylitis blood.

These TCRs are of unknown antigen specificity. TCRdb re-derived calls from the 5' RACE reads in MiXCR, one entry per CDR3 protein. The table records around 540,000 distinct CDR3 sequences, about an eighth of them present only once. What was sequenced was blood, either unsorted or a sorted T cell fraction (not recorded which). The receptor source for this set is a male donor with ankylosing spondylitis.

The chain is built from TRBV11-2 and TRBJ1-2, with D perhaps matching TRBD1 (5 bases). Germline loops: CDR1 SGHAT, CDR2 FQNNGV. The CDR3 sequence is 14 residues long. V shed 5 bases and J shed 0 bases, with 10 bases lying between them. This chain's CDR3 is CASSPDNPNYGYTF. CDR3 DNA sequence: TGTGCCAGCAGCCCGGACAACCCTAACTATGGCTACACCTTC.

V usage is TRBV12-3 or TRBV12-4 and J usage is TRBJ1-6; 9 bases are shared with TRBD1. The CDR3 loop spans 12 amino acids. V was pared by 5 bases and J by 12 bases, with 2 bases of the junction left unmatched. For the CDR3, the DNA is TGTGCCAGCAGTCGGACAGGGGAACCCCTCCACTTT. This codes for CASSRTGEPLHF.

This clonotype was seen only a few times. CDR3 sequence: CSVEFAGGTEAFF. CDR3 coding DNA: TGCAGCGTTGAATTTGCCGGGGGCACTGAAGCTTTCTTT. The V call is TRBV29-1, the J call TRBJ1-1; D perhaps matches TRBD1 (5 bases). Trimming cost V 2 bases and J 4 bases, with 11 bases left between them. This CDR3 comprises 13 residues. CDR1 is SQVTM and CDR2 is ANQGSEA in the germline V gene.

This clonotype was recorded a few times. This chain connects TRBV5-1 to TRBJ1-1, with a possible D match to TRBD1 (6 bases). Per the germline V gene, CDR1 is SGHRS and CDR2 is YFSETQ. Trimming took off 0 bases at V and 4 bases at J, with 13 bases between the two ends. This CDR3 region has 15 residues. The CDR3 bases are TGCGCCAGCAGCTTGGCGGACAGTTTTCGCACTGAAGCTTTCTTT. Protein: CASSLADSFRTEAFF.

The CDR3 sequence is CASSLLRGRLQETQYF. Written as DNA, the CDR3 is TGTGCCAGCAGCTTGTTACGAGGACGGTTACAAGAGACCCAGTACTTC. J is TRBJ2-5 and V is TRBV5-5; D is unresolved. V dropped 1 base and J dropped 2 bases, with 15 bases sitting between them. The CDR3 is 16 amino acids. Germline V gene data show CDR1 as SGHKS and CDR2 as YYEKEE (reference sequence).

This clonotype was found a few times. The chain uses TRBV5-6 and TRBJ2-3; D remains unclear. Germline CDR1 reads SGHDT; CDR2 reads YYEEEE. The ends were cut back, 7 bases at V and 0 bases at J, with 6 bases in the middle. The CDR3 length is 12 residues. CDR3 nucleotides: TGTGCCAGCCACTTGAGCACAGATACGCAGTATTTT. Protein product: CASHLSTDTQYF.

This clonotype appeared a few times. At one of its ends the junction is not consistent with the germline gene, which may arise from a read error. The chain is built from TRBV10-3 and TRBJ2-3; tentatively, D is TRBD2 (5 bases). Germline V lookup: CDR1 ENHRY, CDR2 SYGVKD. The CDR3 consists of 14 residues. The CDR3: CAISEGSPKDTQYF. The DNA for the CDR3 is TGTGCCATTAGTGAAGGGAGCCCCAAAGATACGCAGTATTTT.

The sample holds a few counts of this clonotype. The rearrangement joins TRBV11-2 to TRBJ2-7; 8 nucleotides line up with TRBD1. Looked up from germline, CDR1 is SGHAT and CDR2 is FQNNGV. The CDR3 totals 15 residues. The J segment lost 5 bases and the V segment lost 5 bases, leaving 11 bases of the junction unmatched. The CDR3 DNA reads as TGTGCCAGCAGCACGTTGGGACAGGATTTTCACGAGCAGTACTTC. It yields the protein CASSTLGQDFHEQYF. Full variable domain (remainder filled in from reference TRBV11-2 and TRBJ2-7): EAGVAQSPRYKIIEKRQSVAFWCNPISGHATLYWYQQILGQGPKLLIQFQNNGVVDDSQLPKDRFSAERLKGVDSTLKIQPAKLEDSAVYLCASSTLGQDFHEQYFGPGTRLTVT.

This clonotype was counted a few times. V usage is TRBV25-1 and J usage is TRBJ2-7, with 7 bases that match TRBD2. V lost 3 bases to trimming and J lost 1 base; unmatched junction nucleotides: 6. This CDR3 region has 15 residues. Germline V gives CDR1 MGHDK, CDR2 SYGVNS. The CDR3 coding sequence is TGTGCCAGCAGTGATGGGCTAGCGGTATCCTACGAGCAGTACTTC. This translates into CASSDGLAVSYEQYF.

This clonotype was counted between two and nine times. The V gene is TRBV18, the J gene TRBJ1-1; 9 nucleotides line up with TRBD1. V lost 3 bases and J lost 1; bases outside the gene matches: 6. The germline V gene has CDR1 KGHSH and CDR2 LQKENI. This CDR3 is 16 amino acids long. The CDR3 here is CASSPGTGIRNTEAFF. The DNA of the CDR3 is TGTGCCAGCTCACCCGGGACAGGGATTAGGAACACTGAAGCTTTCTTT. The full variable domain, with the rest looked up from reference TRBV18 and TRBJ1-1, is NAGVMQNPRHLVRRRGQEARLRCSPMKGHSHVYWYRQLPEEGLKFMVYLQKENIIDESGMPKERFSAEFPKEGPSILRIQQVVRGDSAAYFCASSPGTGIRNTEAFFGQGTRLTVV.

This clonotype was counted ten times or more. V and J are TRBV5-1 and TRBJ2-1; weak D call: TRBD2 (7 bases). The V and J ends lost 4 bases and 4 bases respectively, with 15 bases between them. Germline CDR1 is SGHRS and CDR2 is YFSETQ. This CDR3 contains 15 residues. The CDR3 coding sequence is TGCGCCAGCAGCCCCGGGGGCGGGAGTTACAATGAGCAGTTCTTC. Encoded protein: CASSPGGGSYNEQFF.

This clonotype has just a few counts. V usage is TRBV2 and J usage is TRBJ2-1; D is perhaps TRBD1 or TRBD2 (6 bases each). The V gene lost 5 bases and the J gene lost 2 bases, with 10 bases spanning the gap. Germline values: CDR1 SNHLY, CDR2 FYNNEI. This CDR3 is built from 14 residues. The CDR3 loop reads CASSRGATYNEQFF. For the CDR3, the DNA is TGTGCCAGCAGTAGGGGGGCCACCTACAATGAGCAGTTCTTC.

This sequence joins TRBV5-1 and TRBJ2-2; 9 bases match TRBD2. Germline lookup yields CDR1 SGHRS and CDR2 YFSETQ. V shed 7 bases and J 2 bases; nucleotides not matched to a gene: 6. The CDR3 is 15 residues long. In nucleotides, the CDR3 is TGCGCCAGCGGAAGGACTAGCGCCAACACCGGGGAGCTGTTTTTT. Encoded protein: CASGRTSANTGELFF.

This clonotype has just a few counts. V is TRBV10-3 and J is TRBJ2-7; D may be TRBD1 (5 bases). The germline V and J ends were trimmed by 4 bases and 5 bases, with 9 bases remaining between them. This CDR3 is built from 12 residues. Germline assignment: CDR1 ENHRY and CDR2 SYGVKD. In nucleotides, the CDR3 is TGTGCCATCAGTGTAGGCAGGGACGAGCAGTACGTC. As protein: CAISVGRDEQYV.

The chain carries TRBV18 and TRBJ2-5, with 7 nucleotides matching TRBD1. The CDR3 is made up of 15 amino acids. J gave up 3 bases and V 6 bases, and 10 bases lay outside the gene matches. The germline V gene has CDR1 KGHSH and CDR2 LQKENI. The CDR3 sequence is CASSPRDSKKETQYF. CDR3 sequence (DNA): TGTGCCAGCTCGCCTCGGGACAGTAAAAAAGAGACCCAGTACTTC.

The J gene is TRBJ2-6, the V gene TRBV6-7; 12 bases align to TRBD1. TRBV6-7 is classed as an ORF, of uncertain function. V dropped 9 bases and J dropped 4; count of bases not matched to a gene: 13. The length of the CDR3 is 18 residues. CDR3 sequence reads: CARPPGQGAEAGANVLTF. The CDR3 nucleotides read TGTGCCAGACCTCCGGGACAGGGGGCAGAAGCAGGGGCCAACGTCCTGACTTTC.

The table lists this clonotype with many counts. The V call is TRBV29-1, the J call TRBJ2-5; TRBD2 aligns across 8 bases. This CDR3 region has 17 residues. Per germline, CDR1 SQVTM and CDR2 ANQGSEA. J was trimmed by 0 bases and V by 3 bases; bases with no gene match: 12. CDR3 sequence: CSVESRWTSQDQETQYF. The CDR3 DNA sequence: TGCAGCGTTGAGTCTAGGTGGACTAGCCAGGACCAAGAGACCCAGTACTTC.